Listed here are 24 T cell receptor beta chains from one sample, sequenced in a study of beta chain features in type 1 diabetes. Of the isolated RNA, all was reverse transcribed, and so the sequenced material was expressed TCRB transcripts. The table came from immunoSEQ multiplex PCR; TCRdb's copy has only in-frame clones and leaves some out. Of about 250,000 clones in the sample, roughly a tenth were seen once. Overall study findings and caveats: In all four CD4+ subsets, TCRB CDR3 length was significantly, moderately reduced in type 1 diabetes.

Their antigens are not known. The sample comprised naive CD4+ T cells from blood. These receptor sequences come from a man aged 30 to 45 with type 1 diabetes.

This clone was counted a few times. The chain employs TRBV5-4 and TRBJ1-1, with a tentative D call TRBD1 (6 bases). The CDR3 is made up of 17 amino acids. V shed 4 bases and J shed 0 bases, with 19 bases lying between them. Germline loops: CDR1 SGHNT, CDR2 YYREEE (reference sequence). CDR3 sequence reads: CASSLRQASNLNTEAFF. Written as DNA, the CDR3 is TGTGCCAGCAGCCTACGACAGGCCTCAAACCTGAACACTGAAGCTTTCTTT.

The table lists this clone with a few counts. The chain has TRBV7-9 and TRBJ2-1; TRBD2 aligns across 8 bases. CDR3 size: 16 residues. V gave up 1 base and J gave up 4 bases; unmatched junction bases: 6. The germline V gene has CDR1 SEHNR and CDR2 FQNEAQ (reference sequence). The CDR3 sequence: CASSLEIAGPYNEQFF. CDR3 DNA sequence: TGTGCCAGCAGCTTAGAAATAGCGGGACCTTACAATGAGCAGTTCTTC.

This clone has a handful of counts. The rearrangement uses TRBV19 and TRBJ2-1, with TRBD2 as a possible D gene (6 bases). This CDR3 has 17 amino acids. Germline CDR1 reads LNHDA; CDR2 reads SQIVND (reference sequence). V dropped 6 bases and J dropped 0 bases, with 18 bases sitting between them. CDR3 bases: TGTGCCAGTAGCCTCAAGGGACTCTTGGGCTCCTACAATGAGCAGTTCTTC. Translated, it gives CASSLKGLLGSYNEQFF.

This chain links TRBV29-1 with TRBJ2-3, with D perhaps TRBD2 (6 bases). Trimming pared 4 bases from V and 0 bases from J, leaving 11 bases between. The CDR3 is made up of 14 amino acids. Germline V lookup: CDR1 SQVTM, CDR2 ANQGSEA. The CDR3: CSVVSGVSTDTQYF. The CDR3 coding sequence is TGCAGCGTTGTTAGCGGTGTTAGCACAGATACGCAGTATTTT.

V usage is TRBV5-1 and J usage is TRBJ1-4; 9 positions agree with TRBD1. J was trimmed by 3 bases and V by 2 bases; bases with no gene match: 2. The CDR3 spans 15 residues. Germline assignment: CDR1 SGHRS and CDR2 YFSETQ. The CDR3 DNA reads TGCGCCAGCAGCTTTCGGACAGGGGCTAATGAAAAACTGTTTTTT. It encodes CASSFRTGANEKLFF.

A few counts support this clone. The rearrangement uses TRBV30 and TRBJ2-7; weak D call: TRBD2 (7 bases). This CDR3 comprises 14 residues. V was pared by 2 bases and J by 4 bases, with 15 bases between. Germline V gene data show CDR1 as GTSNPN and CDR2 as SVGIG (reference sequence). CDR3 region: CAWSPKGGRYEQYF. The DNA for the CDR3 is TGTGCCTGGAGTCCTAAGGGGGGGAGGTACGAGCAGTACTTC.

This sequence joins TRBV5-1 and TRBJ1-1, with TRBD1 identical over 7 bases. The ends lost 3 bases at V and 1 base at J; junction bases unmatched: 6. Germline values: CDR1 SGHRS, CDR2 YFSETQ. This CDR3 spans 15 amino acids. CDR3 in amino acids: CASSYPDRENTEAFF. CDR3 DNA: TGCGCCAGCAGCTATCCCGACAGGGAGAACACTGAAGCTTTCTTT.

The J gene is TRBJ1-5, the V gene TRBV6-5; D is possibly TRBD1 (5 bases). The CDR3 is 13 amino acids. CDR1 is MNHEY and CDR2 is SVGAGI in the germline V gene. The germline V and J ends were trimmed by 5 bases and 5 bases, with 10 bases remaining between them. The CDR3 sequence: CASSGSRDQPQHF. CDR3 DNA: TGTGCCAGCAGTGGCTCCAGGGATCAGCCCCAGCATTTT.

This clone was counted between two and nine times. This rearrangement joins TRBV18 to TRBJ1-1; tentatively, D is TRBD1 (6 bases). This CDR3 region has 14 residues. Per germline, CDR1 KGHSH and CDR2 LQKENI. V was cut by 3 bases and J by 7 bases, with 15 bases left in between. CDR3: CASSPNTGQSEAFF. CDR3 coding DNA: TGTGCCAGCTCACCTAACACAGGACAGAGTGAAGCTTTCTTT.

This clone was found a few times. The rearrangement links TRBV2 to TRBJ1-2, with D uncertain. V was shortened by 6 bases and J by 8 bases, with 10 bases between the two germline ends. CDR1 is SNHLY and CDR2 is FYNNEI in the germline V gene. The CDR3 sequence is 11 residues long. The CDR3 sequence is CASSEPSGYTF. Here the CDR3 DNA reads TGTGCCAGCAGCGAGCCCTCGGGCTACACCTTC. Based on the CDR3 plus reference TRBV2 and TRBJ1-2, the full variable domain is EPEVTQTPSHQVTQMGQEVILRCVPISNHLYFYWYRQILGQKVEFLVSFYNNEISEKSEIFDDQFSVERPDGSNFTLKIRSTKLEDSAMYFCASSEPSGYTFGSGTRLTVV.

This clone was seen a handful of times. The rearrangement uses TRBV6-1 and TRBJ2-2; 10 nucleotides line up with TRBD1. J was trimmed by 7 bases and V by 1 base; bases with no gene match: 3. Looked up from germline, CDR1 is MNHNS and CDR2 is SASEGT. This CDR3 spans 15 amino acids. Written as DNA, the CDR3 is TGTGCCAGCAGTGAAGGGACAGGGGGATTCGGGGAGCTGTTTTTT. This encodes CASSEGTGGFGELFF.

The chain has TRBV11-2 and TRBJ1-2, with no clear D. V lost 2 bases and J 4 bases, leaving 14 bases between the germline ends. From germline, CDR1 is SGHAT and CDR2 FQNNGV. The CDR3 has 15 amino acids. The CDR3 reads CASSLIGSDRYGYTF. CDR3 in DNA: TGTGCCAGCAGCTTAATTGGCAGCGACCGCTATGGCTACACCTTC.

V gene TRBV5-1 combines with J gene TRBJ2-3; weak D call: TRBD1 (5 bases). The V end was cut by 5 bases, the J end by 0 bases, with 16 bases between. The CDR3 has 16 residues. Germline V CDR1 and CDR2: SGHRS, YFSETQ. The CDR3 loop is CASSLGQVSSTDTQYF. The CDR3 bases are TGCGCCAGCAGTCTGGGGCAGGTATCTAGCACAGATACGCAGTATTTT.

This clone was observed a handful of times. The CDR3 is CASWTGVYGYTF. As DNA, the CDR3 is TGTGCCAGCTGGACAGGGGTGTATGGCTACACCTTC. The chain combines TRBV27 with TRBJ1-2, with TRBD1 matching 9 bases. CDR1 is MNHEY and CDR2 is SMNVEV in the germline V gene (reference sequence). CDR3 length equals 12 residues. Trimming cost V 8 bases and J 5 bases; bases outside gene matches: 3.

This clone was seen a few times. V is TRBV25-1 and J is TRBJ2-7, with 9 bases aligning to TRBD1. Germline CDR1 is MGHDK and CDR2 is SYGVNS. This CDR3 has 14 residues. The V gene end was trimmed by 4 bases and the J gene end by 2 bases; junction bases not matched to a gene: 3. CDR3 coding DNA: TGTGCCAGCAGTGGGGACAGGGACACCTACGAGCAGTACTTC. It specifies CASSGDRDTYEQYF.

The CDR3 reads CASAGAMNTEAFF. The CDR3 coding sequence is TGTGCCAGCGCAGGGGCCATGAACACTGAAGCTTTCTTT. The rearrangement uses TRBV19 and TRBJ1-1; TRBD1 might be the D (6 bases). Germline assignment: CDR1 LNHDA and CDR2 SQIVND (reference sequence). V lost 9 bases, J lost 0 bases, and 11 bases lay in between. The CDR3 runs to 13 residues.

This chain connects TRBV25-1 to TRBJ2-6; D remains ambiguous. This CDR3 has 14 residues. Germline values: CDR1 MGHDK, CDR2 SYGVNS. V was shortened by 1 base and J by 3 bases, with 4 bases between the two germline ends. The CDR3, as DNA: TGTGCCAGCAGTGAATCCAATGGGGCCAACGTCCTGACTTTC. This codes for CASSESNGANVLTF. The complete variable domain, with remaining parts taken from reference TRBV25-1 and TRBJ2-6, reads EADIYQTPRYLVIGTGKKITLECSQTMGHDKMYWYQQDPGMELHLIHYSYGVNSTEKGDLSSESTVSRIRTEHFPLTLESARPSHTSQYLCASSESNGANVLTFGAGSRLTVL.

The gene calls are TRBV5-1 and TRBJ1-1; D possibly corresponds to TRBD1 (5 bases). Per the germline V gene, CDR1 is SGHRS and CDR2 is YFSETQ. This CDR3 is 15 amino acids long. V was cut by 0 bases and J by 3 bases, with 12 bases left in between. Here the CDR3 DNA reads TGCGCCAGCAGCTTGGTGGGGCGTCCTTACACTGAAGCTTTCTTT. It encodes CASSLVGRPYTEAFF.

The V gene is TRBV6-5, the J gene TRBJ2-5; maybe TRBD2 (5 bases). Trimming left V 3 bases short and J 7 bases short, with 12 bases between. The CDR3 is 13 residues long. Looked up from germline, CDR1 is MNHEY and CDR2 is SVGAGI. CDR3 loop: CASSYRAEGTQYF. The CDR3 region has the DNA TGTGCCAGCAGTTATAGGGCTGAGGGGACCCAGTACTTC.

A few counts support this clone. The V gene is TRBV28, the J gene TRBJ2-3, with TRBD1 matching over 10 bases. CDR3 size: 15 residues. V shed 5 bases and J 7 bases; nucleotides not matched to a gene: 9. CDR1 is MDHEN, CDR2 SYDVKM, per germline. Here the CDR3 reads CASSAPGQGTNTQYF. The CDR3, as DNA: TGTGCCAGCAGTGCTCCGGGACAGGGGACAAATACGCAGTATTTT.

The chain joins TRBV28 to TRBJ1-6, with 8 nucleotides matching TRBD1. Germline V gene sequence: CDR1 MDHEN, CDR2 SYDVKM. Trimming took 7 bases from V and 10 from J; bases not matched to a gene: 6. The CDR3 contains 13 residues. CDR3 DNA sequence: TGTGCCAGCAAGCAGGGGGCAAGGTCACCCCTCCACTTT. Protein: CASKQGARSPLHF.

CDR3 amino acids: CASSRSSSLYEQYF. The CDR3 nucleotides read TGTGCCAGCAGTCGGAGTTCTTCCCTCTACGAGCAGTACTTC. This chain joins TRBV2 and TRBJ2-7; D call uncertain. V was shortened by 5 bases and J by 3 bases, with 14 bases between the two germline ends. The CDR3 is 14 residues long. The germline gives CDR1 SNHLY, CDR2 FYNNEI.

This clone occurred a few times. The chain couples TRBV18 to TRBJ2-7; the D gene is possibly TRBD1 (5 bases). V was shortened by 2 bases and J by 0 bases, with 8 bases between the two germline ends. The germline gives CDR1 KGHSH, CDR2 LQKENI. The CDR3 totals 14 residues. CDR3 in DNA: TGTGCCAGCTCACCAGAGACAGTCTCCTACGAGCAGTACTTC. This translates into CASSPETVSYEQYF.

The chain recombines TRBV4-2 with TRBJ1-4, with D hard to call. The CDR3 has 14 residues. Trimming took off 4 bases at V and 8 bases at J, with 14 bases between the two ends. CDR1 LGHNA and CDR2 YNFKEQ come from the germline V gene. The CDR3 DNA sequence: TGTGCCAGCAGCCCCCTCGGTGGAGGGGAAAAACTGTTTTTT. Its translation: CASSPLGGGEKLFF.